This T cell receptor beta chain is from a study of OX40 agonist ivuxolimab in advanced cancers. Study-wide background: Partial responses were achieved by three patients: one hepatocellular carcinoma, two cutaneous melanoma. Whole-study findings and limits: Normalized T-cell clonal expansion was also low in some nonresponders.

This clone was counted once. Its specificity is unknown. There are 15 residues in the CDR3. CDR1 SGHRS and CDR2 YFSETQ come from the germline V gene. V gave up 1 base and J gave up 1 base, with 11 bases separating them. The data were produced by immunoSEQ multiplex PCR, yet TCRdb's version contains in-frame clones alone and is incomplete. The sample lists about 56,000 clones, approximately 86% occurring once. The material was CD4+ or CD8+ T cells sorted from blood, obtained in a trial of the OX40 agonist ivuxolimab. The clonotype comes from an adult with an advanced solid tumor such as melanoma, head and neck, liver or kidney cancer. V is TRBV5-1 and J is TRBJ1-1; tentatively, D is TRBD1 (5 bases). This CDR3 is CASSLSGTGNTEAFF. CDR3 DNA: TGCGCCAGCAGCTTGTCAGGGACGGGGAACACTGAAGCTTTCTTT. Combining the CDR3 with reference TRBV5-1 and TRBJ1-1 gives the whole variable domain KAGVTQTPRYLIKTRGQQVTLSCSPISGHRSVSWYQQTPGQGLQFLFEYFSETQRNKGNFPGRFSGRQFSNSRSEMNVSTLELGDSALYLCASSLSGTGNTEAFFGQGTRLTVV.